Listed below are T cell receptor beta chains from one sample, sequenced in a study of glioma-infiltrating T cells after dendritic cell vaccination. The repertoire was sequenced with immunoSEQ multiplex PCR; TCRdb's copy has only in-frame clones and lacks some. The sample consists of 90,000 to 100,000 clones, 79% of them appearing once. Material: blood, obtained before dendritic cell vaccination. The receptor set was obtained from a human donor with glioblastoma. Each CDR3 is given with its conserved first and last residue. D genes are given only for firm matches. Part of the rows lack a size; the others show once, few, many or a class for expanded clones.

V	D	J	size	CDR3	DNA
TRBV5-1	TRBD1	TRBJ1-1	NA	CASSVGQANTEAFF	TGCGCCAGCAGCGTGGGACAGGCGAACACTGAAGCTTTCTTT
TRBV7-2	NA	TRBJ2-1	NA	CASSFGSHNEQFF	TGTGCCAGCAGCTTTGGCTCGCACAATGAGCAGTTCTTC
TRBV27	TRBD1	TRBJ1-1	NA	CASSLGTGYTEAFF	TGTGCCAGCAGTTTAGGGACAGGATACACTGAAGCTTTCTTT
TRBV25-1	TRBD2	TRBJ2-7	once	CASSETLFAGGQYEQYF	TGTGCCAGCAGTGAAACCCTCTTCGCGGGAGGGCAATACGAGCAGTACTTC
TRBV30	NA	TRBJ1-2	NA	CAWNPQANYGYTF	TGTGCCTGGAACCCACAGGCCAACTATGGCTACACCTTC
TRBV18	NA	TRBJ2-7	NA	CASSPGGNSYEQYF	TGTGCCAGCTCACCCGGCGGGAACTCCTACGAGCAGTACTTC
TRBV27	NA	TRBJ2-5	many	CASSSGSTRETQYF	TGTGCCAGCAGTTCTGGGTCCACTAGGGAGACCCAGTACTTC
TRBV5-1	NA	TRBJ2-3	few	CASSLVGGGTDTQYF	TGCGCCAGCAGCTTGGTAGGGGGTGGCACAGATACGCAGTATTTT
TRBV27	NA	TRBJ1-6	NA	CASRSPGANSPLHF	TGTGCCAGCAGGTCACCAGGGGCTAATTCACCCCTCCACTTT
TRBV6-1	NA	TRBJ1-1	NA	CASRWTVFNTEAFF	TGTGCCAGCAGGTGGACAGTTTTCAACACTGAAGCTTTCTTT
TRBV27	NA	TRBJ1-1	NA	CASKLTGAKIEAFF	TGTGCCAGCAAGTTGACTGGGGCTAAGATTGAAGCTTTCTTT
TRBV25-1	TRBD1	TRBJ2-2	few	CASSVGQGDTGELFF	TGTGCCAGCAGTGTTGGACAGGGGGACACCGGGGAGCTGTTTTTT
TRBV19	NA	TRBJ2-7	few	CASSPWTGSSYEQYF	TGTGCCAGTAGTCCTTGGACTGGAAGCTCCTACGAGCAGTACTTC
TRBV14	TRBD2	TRBJ2-7	NA	CASSPGLAGLRYEQYF	TGTGCCAGCAGCCCGGGACTAGCGGGCCTACGCTACGAGCAGTACTTC
TRBV19	TRBD2	TRBJ2-7	NA	CASSMDHGGSGRKYEQYF	TGTGCCAGTAGTATGGATCACGGCGGTAGCGGGAGGAAATACGAGCAGTACTTC
TRBV10-1	TRBD2	TRBJ2-3	NA	CASSESGLAGDTPDTQYF	TGCGCCAGCAGTGAGTCGGGGCTAGCGGGAGACACGCCAGATACGCAGTATTTT
TRBV5-4	NA	TRBJ2-7	NA	CASSLDRYYEQYF	TGTGCCAGCAGCTTAGACAGGTACTACGAGCAGTACTTC
TRBV5-1	TRBD2	TRBJ2-2	NA	CASSPAGDTGELFF	TGCGCCAGCAGCCCTGCGGGGGACACCGGGGAGCTGTTTTTT
TRBV7-8	TRBD1	TRBJ1-1	NA	CASSHDREFTEAFF	TGTGCCAGCAGCCACGACAGGGAGTTCACTGAAGCTTTCTTT
TRBV7-9	TRBD1	TRBJ2-1	NA	CASSRTGDYNEQFF	TGTGCCAGCAGCCGTACAGGGGACTACAATGAGCAGTTCTTC
TRBV5-1	NA	TRBJ2-7	NA	CASSLDRRVYEQYF	TGCGCCAGCAGCTTGGACAGGAGAGTCTACGAGCAGTACTTC
TRBV5-1	TRBD1	TRBJ1-6	few	CASSLGTGTLADYNSPLHF	TGCGCCAGCAGCCTAGGGACAGGGACGTTGGCGGACTATAATTCACCCCTCCACTTT
TRBV9	NA	TRBJ2-5	NA	CASSVATSETQYF	TGTGCCAGCAGCGTAGCTACTTCGGAGACCCAGTACTTC
TRBV9	NA	TRBJ2-7	NA	CASSEESVPSYEQYF	TGTGCCAGCAGCGAAGAGAGTGTACCTTCCTACGAGCAGTACTTC
TRBV6-6	TRBD1	TRBJ1-2	NA	CASSEGQLNYGYTF	TGTGCCAGCAGTGAGGGACAGCTCAACTATGGCTACACCTTC
TRBV5-1	NA	TRBJ2-2	NA	CASSLEVGLGELFF	TGCGCCAGCAGCTTGGAAGTCGGTCTCGGGGAGCTGTTTTTT
TRBV7-2	TRBD2	TRBJ2-1	NA	CASSFGWASGGPYNEQFF	TGTGCCAGCAGCTTCGGGTGGGCTAGCGGGGGCCCCTACAATGAGCAGTTCTTC
TRBV2	NA	TRBJ1-1	NA	CASSERQNTEAFF	TGTGCCAGCAGTGAACGACAGAACACTGAAGCTTTCTTT
TRBV4-2	NA	TRBJ1-2	NA	CASSQDPTVNYGYTF	TGTGCCAGCAGCCAAGATCCAACTGTTAACTATGGCTACACCTTC
TRBV5-1	NA	TRBJ2-2	NA	CASTFLGGADTGELFF	TGCGCCAGCACCTTCTTGGGGGGGGCTGATACCGGGGAGCTGTTTTTT
TRBV4-1	NA	TRBJ1-2	NA	CASSQVDRNYGYTF	TGCGCCAGCAGCCAAGTAGACAGGAACTATGGCTACACCTTC
TRBV6-6	NA	TRBJ2-2	NA	CASNQGTGELFF	TGTGCCAGCAACCAGGGAACCGGGGAGCTGTTTTTT
TRBV27	TRBD1	TRBJ2-4	NA	CASRTGERLAKNIQYF	TGTGCCAGCAGGACAGGGGAGCGACTGGCCAAAAACATTCAGTACTTC
TRBV7-6	NA	TRBJ2-2	once	CASSPQTGTGELFF	TGTGCCAGCAGCCCTCAAACAGGGACCGGGGAGCTGTTTTTT
TRBV5-4	NA	TRBJ1-3	NA	CASSLGTASGNTIYF	TGTGCCAGCAGCTTGGGGACAGCTTCTGGAAACACCATATATTTT
TRBV5-1	TRBD2	TRBJ2-7	NA	CASSLGTSGGDWTYEQYF	TGCGCCAGCAGCTTGGGGACTAGCGGGGGGGATTGGACCTACGAGCAGTACTTC
TRBV5-4	NA	TRBJ2-5	NA	CASSFGQQETQYF	TGTGCCAGCAGCTTCGGACAGCAAGAGACCCAGTACTTC
TRBV6-6	NA	TRBJ1-5	NA	CASTDFNQPQHF	TGTGCCAGCACAGATTTCAATCAGCCCCAGCATTTT
TRBV28	NA	TRBJ2-1	NA	CASSLGEGRDNEQFF	TGTGCCAGCAGTTTAGGAGAGGGAAGGGACAATGAGCAGTTCTTC
TRBV30	NA	TRBJ2-7	NA	CAWMGHSTTYEQYF	TGTGCCTGGATGGGACACTCGACTACCTACGAGCAGTACTTC
TRBV10-3	NA	TRBJ2-1	NA	CAITSSGFYNEQFF	TGTGCCATCACCAGCTCGGGATTCTACAATGAGCAGTTCTTC
TRBV10-3	NA	TRBJ1-3	NA	CAINSVPGAGNTIYF	TGTGCCATCAATAGTGTTCCAGGGGCTGGAAACACCATATATTTT